This TCR beta chain came from a study of T cell responses to AZD1222 COVID-19 vaccine. Note on this clone: Its antigen is still unknown.

V lost 6 bases and J lost 6; bases outside the gene matches: 3. CDR1 SGHAT and CDR2 FQNNGV come from the germline V gene. CDR3 length: 14 amino acids. The method was immunoSEQ multiplex PCR; TCRdb's version includes in-frame clones alone and lacks a portion of them. The profile shows 150,000 or so clones, approximately 94% of them singletons. Study results and caveats: Within unmutated variant regions lay the reported targets of nearly half of spike-specific TCRs. Repertoire samples came only from after the peak T cell response. Following two doses of AZD1222, Spike-specific TCR breadth and depth rose.

The V and J genes are TRBV11-2 and TRBJ1-6; 9 nucleotides line up with TRBD1. Sample: peripheral blood, taken 28 days after the second AZD1222 dose. This sequence was found in an adult who received the AZD1222 COVID-19 vaccine. The CDR3 nucleotides are TGTGCCAGCAGGCTGGACAGGGGTAATTCACCCCTCCACTTT. This codes for CASRLDRGNSPLHF. The full variable domain, with the rest looked up from reference TRBV11-2 and TRBJ1-6, is EAGVAQSPRYKIIEKRQSVAFWCNPISGHATLYWYQQILGQGPKLLIQFQNNGVVDDSQLPKDRFSAERLKGVDSTLKIQPAKLEDSAVYLCASRLDRGNSPLHFGNGTRLTVT.